This is a list of T cell receptor beta chains from one sample in a study of blood T cell repertoires in COVID-19. Generated by immunoSEQ multiplex PCR, the TCRdb table keeps only in-frame clones and is missing some. The top ten clones hold 2.5% to 3% of a sample with about 220,000 clones, about 91% of them seen once. Sequencing was performed on PBMCs or T cells enriched from blood (not recorded which). The receptors shown here come from a woman aged 30 to 39 with acute COVID-19. The CDR3 runs from the conserved cysteine through the conserved F or W. The order of the fields is J gene, D gene, clone size, V gene, CDR3 protein, CDR3 DNA. The D gene is left open where the match is weak. The size entry is marked missing in some rows and otherwise reads once, few, many or a size class.

j_gene: TRBJ1-1
d_gene: TRBD1
abundance: -
v_gene: TRBV18
CDR3aa: CASSPGQASNTEAFF
CDR3nt: TGTGCCAGCTCACCGGGACAGGCTTCGAACACTGAAGCTTTCTTT

j_gene: TRBJ2-3
d_gene: -
abundance: once
v_gene: TRBV11-2
CDR3aa: CASSLVAGRRTDTQYF
CDR3nt: TGTGCCAGCAGCTTAGTGGCGGGGCGTCGCACAGATACGCAGTATTTT

j_gene: TRBJ2-2
d_gene: -
abundance: -
v_gene: TRBV3-1/TRBV3-2
CDR3aa: CASSLQGRGNTGELFF
CDR3nt: TGTGCCAGCAGCCTACAGGGTCGAGGAAACACCGGGGAGCTGTTTTTT

j_gene: TRBJ2-1
d_gene: TRBD2
abundance: -
v_gene: TRBV6-5
CDR3aa: CASTLSGGASDEQFF
CDR3nt: TGTGCCAGCACCCTATCGGGGGGGGCTAGCGATGAGCAGTTCTTC

j_gene: TRBJ1-5
d_gene: -
abundance: -
v_gene: TRBV11-2
CDR3aa: CASSLRGGDSNQPQHF
CDR3nt: TGTGCCAGCAGCTTGAGGGGAGGGGATAGCAATCAGCCCCAGCATTTT

j_gene: TRBJ1-2
d_gene: -
abundance: -
v_gene: TRBV18
CDR3aa: CASAQHVGLGYTF
CDR3nt: TGTGCCAGCGCCCAACATGTGGGGCTTGGCTACACCTTC

j_gene: TRBJ1-5
d_gene: TRBD1
abundance: -
v_gene: TRBV29-1
CDR3aa: CSVRTGDPNQPQHF
CDR3nt: TGCAGCGTACGTACAGGGGATCCAAATCAGCCCCAGCATTTT

j_gene: TRBJ1-2
d_gene: -
abundance: -
v_gene: TRBV19
CDR3aa: CASSIQGAPSGYTF
CDR3nt: TGTGCCAGTAGTATTCAAGGGGCGCCTAGTGGCTACACCTTC

j_gene: TRBJ1-2
d_gene: TRBD1
abundance: once
v_gene: TRBV3-1/TRBV3-2
CDR3aa: CASSHRRGQGSLGYTF
CDR3nt: TGTGCCAGCAGCCATCGACGAGGACAGGGGAGTTTGGGCTACACCTTC

j_gene: TRBJ1-1
d_gene: -
abundance: once
v_gene: TRBV12-3/TRBV12-4
CDR3aa: CASTLLMNTEAFF
CDR3nt: TGTGCCAGCACCTTGCTAATGAACACTGAAGCTTTCTTT

j_gene: TRBJ2-5
d_gene: -
abundance: -
v_gene: TRBV7-9
CDR3aa: CASSDRLLETQYF
CDR3nt: TGTGCCAGCAGCGACAGGCTCCTGGAGACCCAGTACTTC

j_gene: TRBJ2-5
d_gene: TRBD1
abundance: -
v_gene: TRBV19
CDR3aa: CASSISANRGETQYF
CDR3nt: TGTGCCAGTAGTATTTCCGCCAACAGGGGGGAGACCCAGTACTTC

j_gene: TRBJ1-2
d_gene: -
abundance: -
v_gene: TRBV27
CDR3aa: CASRRGGLNLGGYTF
CDR3nt: TGTGCCAGCCGCCGTGGGGGCCTAAATTTAGGGGGCTACACCTTC

j_gene: TRBJ1-2
d_gene: -
abundance: -
v_gene: TRBV27
CDR3aa: CASSLFGGLGYTF
CDR3nt: TGTGCCAGCAGCCTATTCGGGGGGCTCGGCTACACCTTC

j_gene: TRBJ1-6
d_gene: -
abundance: -
v_gene: TRBV2
CDR3aa: CASSVPTSGYRDRASSYNSPLHF
CDR3nt: TGTGCCAGCAGTGTCCCTACTTCAGGTTACCGGGATCGGGCTAGCTCCTATAATTCACCCCTCCACTTT

j_gene: TRBJ2-1
d_gene: TRBD2
abundance: -
v_gene: TRBV10-1
CDR3aa: CASSDFSGGARDEQFF
CDR3nt: TGCGCCAGCAGTGACTTTAGCGGGGGGGCGAGAGATGAGCAGTTCTTC

j_gene: TRBJ2-1
d_gene: -
abundance: -
v_gene: TRBV4-1
CDR3aa: CASSQQKYNEQFF
CDR3nt: TGCGCCAGCAGCCAACAGAAATACAATGAGCAGTTCTTC

j_gene: TRBJ1-4
d_gene: -
abundance: -
v_gene: TRBV6-2/TRBV6-3
CDR3aa: CASSFRRGSEKLFF
CDR3nt: TGTGCCAGCAGTTTTCGCAGGGGCAGTGAAAAACTGTTTTTT

j_gene: TRBJ2-2
d_gene: -
abundance: once
v_gene: TRBV27
CDR3aa: CASASLSEDTGELFF
CDR3nt: TGTGCCAGCGCCTCACTATCGGAGGACACCGGGGAGCTGTTTTTT

j_gene: TRBJ1-2
d_gene: -
abundance: -
v_gene: TRBV29-1
CDR3aa: CSVEAGRDGYTF
CDR3nt: TGCAGCGTTGAGGCCGGGCGGGATGGCTACACCTTC

j_gene: TRBJ1-4
d_gene: -
abundance: -
v_gene: TRBV10-3
CDR3aa: CAISESSDILGEKLFF
CDR3nt: TGTGCCATCAGTGAGTCTAGCGACATACTAGGGGAAAAACTGTTTTTT

j_gene: TRBJ2-5
d_gene: TRBD2
abundance: -
v_gene: TRBV11-2
CDR3aa: CASAPTGAVGTSGETQYF
CDR3nt: TGTGCCAGCGCTCCAACCGGGGCAGTAGGGACTAGCGGGGAGACCCAGTACTTC

j_gene: TRBJ2-3
d_gene: -
abundance: -
v_gene: TRBV10-3
CDR3aa: CAISAEASTDTQYF
CDR3nt: TGTGCCATCAGTGCGGAGGCTAGCACAGATACGCAGTATTTT

j_gene: TRBJ2-2
d_gene: TRBD2
abundance: -
v_gene: TRBV7-6
CDR3aa: CASSMTSPNTGELFF
CDR3nt: TGTGCCAGCAGTATGACTAGCCCGAACACCGGGGAGCTGTTTTTT

j_gene: TRBJ2-1
d_gene: -
abundance: -
v_gene: TRBV5-1
CDR3aa: CASSLAFHNEQFF
CDR3nt: TGCGCCAGCAGCTTGGCCTTTCACAATGAGCAGTTCTTC

j_gene: TRBJ2-5
d_gene: -
abundance: -
v_gene: TRBV19
CDR3aa: CASSKAGVHETQYF
CDR3nt: TGTGCCAGTAGTAAGGCAGGGGTGCACGAGACCCAGTACTTC

j_gene: TRBJ1-2
d_gene: TRBD1
abundance: -
v_gene: TRBV5-1
CDR3aa: CASSLGSTGYGYTF
CDR3nt: TGCGCCAGCAGCTTGGGATCGACAGGGTATGGCTACACCTTC

j_gene: TRBJ2-1
d_gene: TRBD2
abundance: -
v_gene: TRBV11-1
CDR3aa: CASSLDRGGLNEQFF
CDR3nt: TGTGCCAGCAGCTTAGACCGGGGGGGCCTCAATGAGCAGTTCTTC

j_gene: TRBJ1-5
d_gene: -
abundance: -
v_gene: TRBV30
CDR3aa: CAWGDSYNQPQHF
CDR3nt: TGTGCCTGGGGTGACAGTTACAATCAGCCCCAGCATTTT

j_gene: TRBJ2-5
d_gene: -
abundance: -
v_gene: TRBV7-8
CDR3aa: CASSLANRDGTQYF
CDR3nt: TGTGCCAGCAGCTTAGCAAACAGGGATGGGACCCAGTACTTC

j_gene: TRBJ1-2
d_gene: TRBD1
abundance: -
v_gene: TRBV5-1
CDR3aa: CASRGTGTLQYGYTF
CDR3nt: TGCGCCAGCAGAGGGACAGGGACTCTCCAATATGGCTACACCTTC